This entry features one T cell receptor (beta chain) sequence. This sample was included in a study of blood T cell repertoires in COVID-19. Enrolled during active infection, Seattle patients were then followed longitudinally. Method: immunoSEQ multiplex PCR; TCRdb's copy keeps in-frame clones and lacks some. The table lists about 50,000 clones, around 81% of them singletons. CDR1 and CDR2 (germline): SGHAT, FQNNGV. CDR3 length: 14 residues. V was cut by 1 base and J by 12 bases, with 16 bases left in between. The TCR was taken from an elderly woman with COVID-19, enrolled during active disease. Input material: peripheral blood. The chain employs TRBV11-2 and TRBJ2-1, with D possibly matching TRBD2 (6 bases). The CDR3 reads CASSLVFTGERQFF. Written as DNA, the CDR3 is TGTGCCAGCAGCTTAGTTTTCACGGGAGAAAGGCAGTTCTTC. The full variable domain, with the rest looked up from reference TRBV11-2 and TRBJ2-1, is EAGVAQSPRYKIIEKRQSVAFWCNPISGHATLYWYQQILGQGPKLLIQFQNNGVVDDSQLPKDRFSAERLKGVDSTLKIQPAKLEDSAVYLCASSLVFTGERQFFGPGTRLTVL.